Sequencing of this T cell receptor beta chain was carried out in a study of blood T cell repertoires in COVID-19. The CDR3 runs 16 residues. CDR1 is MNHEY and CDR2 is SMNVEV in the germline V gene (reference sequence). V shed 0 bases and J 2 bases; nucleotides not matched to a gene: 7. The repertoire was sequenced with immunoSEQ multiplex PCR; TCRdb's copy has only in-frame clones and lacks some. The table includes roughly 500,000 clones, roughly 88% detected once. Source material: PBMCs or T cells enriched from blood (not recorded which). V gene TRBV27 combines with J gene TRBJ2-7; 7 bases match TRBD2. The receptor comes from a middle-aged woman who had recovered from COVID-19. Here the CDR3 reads CASSLSGGRATYEQYF. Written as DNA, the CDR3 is TGTGCCAGCAGTTTATCGGGTGGGAGGGCCACCTACGAGCAGTACTTC.